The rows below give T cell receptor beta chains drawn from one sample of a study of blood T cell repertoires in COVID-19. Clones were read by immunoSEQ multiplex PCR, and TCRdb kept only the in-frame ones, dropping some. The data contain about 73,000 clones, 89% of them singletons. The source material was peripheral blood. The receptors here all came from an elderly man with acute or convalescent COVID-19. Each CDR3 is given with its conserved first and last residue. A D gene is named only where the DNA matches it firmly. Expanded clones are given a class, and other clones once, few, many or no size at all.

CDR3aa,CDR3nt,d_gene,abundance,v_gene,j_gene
CASSPPSGPGANVLTF,TGTGCCAGCAGCCCTCCCTCAGGGCCCGGGGCCAACGTCCTGACTTTC,NA,NA,TRBV5-4,TRBJ2-6
CASSEPTSGSRTQYF,TGTGCCAGCAGTGAGCCGACTAGCGGGTCGCGTACGCAGTATTTT,TRBD2,NA,TRBV6-1,TRBJ2-3
CASSLVSSGQGFYEQYF,TGCGCCAGCAGCCTGGTTAGTTCGGGACAGGGTTTCTACGAGCAGTACTTC,TRBD1,NA,TRBV5-1,TRBJ2-7
CASSPTLGGASGNTIYF,TGTGCCAGCAGCCCCACCCTGGGAGGGGCCTCTGGAAACACCATATATTTT,NA,NA,TRBV27,TRBJ1-3
CASSPPGSSEQYF,TGTGCCAGCAGCCCCCCGGGATCGTCCGAGCAGTACTTC,NA,NA,TRBV7-6,TRBJ2-7
CASRGDRGNEKLFF,TGTGCCAGCAGGGGGGACAGGGGTAATGAAAAACTGTTTTTT,TRBD1,NA,TRBV2,TRBJ1-4
CASSQAGGSYNEQFF,TGTGCCAGCAGCCAAGCAGGGGGTTCCTACAATGAGCAGTTCTTC,TRBD1,NA,TRBV3-1/TRBV3-2,TRBJ2-1
CASSLSPGDRAFF,TGTGCCAGCAGCCTATCGCCGGGTGACAGAGCTTTCTTT,NA,NA,TRBV9,TRBJ1-1
CASSQVVIRTVYGYTF,TGCGCCAGCAGCCAAGTCGTGATCCGGACAGTCTATGGCTACACCTTC,NA,NA,TRBV4-1,TRBJ1-2
CASSKLRRDTEAFF,TGTGCCAGCAGCAAACTCAGGCGGGACACTGAAGCTTTCTTT,NA,NA,TRBV21-1,TRBJ1-1
CASSPGTTYEQYF,TGTGCCAGCAGCCCCGGGACTACGTACGAGCAGTACTTC,TRBD2,NA,TRBV3-1/TRBV3-2,TRBJ2-7
CASSVMTGGNEKLFF,TGTGCCAGCAGTGTGATGACAGGGGGTAATGAAAAACTGTTTTTT,TRBD1,NA,TRBV2,TRBJ1-4
CAWSGEGVREKLFF,TGTGCCTGGAGTGGTGAAGGGGTTCGTGAAAAACTGTTTTTT,NA,once,TRBV30,TRBJ1-4
CASPGTSTVDEQFF,TGTGCCAGCCCCGGGACTAGCACCGTCGATGAGCAGTTCTTC,TRBD2,NA,TRBV5-8,TRBJ2-1
CASSLRGSPLHF,TGTGCCAGCAGCTTGCGGGGTTCACCCCTCCACTTT,NA,NA,TRBV5-6,TRBJ1-6
CASSQSSGTYVETQYF,TGCGCCAGCAGCCAATCCAGCGGGACTTACGTGGAGACCCAGTACTTC,TRBD2,NA,TRBV4-1,TRBJ2-5
CASSITRTDTQYF,TGTGCCAGTAGTATCACTAGAACAGATACGCAGTATTTT,NA,NA,TRBV19,TRBJ2-3
CASSATDRGLGNTIYF,TGTGCCAGCAGTGCTACGGACAGGGGGCTCGGAAACACCATATATTTT,TRBD1,once,TRBV2,TRBJ1-3
CASSYSGPGTSGRRQFF,TGTGCCAGCAGTTACTCGGGACCCGGGACTAGCGGGAGGAGGCAGTTCTTC,TRBD2,NA,TRBV6-2/TRBV6-3,TRBJ2-1
CASSSGVPDTQYF,TGTGCCAGCTCCTCCGGAGTTCCAGATACGCAGTATTTT,NA,NA,TRBV18,TRBJ2-3
CATIGGQGTSYNSPLHF,TGTGCCACCATCGGGGGACAGGGAACCTCCTATAATTCACCCCTCCACTTT,TRBD1,NA,TRBV10-3,TRBJ1-6
CASSPAGDEQFF,TGTGCCAGCAGCCCGGCCGGAGATGAGCAGTTCTTC,NA,NA,TRBV3-1/TRBV3-2,TRBJ2-1
CASSQGGGYNEQFF,TGTGCCAGCAGCCAAGGGGGGGGCTACAATGAGCAGTTCTTC,TRBD2,NA,TRBV4-2,TRBJ2-1
CASSREDREAFF,TGTGCCAGCAGCCGGGAGGACAGGGAGGCTTTCTTT,TRBD1,NA,TRBV7-9,TRBJ1-1
CASSLYDGSGYTF,TGTGCCAGCAGTCTATATGACGGGAGTGGCTACACCTTC,NA,few,TRBV27,TRBJ1-2
CASSSTGNMVETQYF,TGCGCCAGCAGCTCCACAGGAAATATGGTGGAGACCCAGTACTTC,NA,few,TRBV5-1,TRBJ2-5
CASSETLRGEAFF,TGCGCCAGCAGTGAAACCCTGCGAGGTGAAGCTTTCTTT,NA,NA,TRBV10-2,TRBJ1-1
CASSPGSGQGEKLFF,TGTGCCAGCAGCCCGGGGTCGGGACAGGGGGAAAAACTGTTTTTT,TRBD1,few,TRBV3-1/TRBV3-2,TRBJ1-4
CASSQRGSNQPQHF,TGTGCCAGCAGCCAGAGAGGGAGCAATCAGCCCCAGCATTTT,NA,NA,TRBV2,TRBJ1-5
CASSLSGSFAFF,TGTGCCAGCAGCCTCTCCGGTTCGTTCGCTTTCTTT,NA,NA,TRBV6-6,TRBJ1-1
CASSPGTSRETQYF,TGCGCCAGCAGCCCAGGGACTAGTCGAGAGACCCAGTACTTC,TRBD2,once,TRBV5-1,TRBJ2-5
CASSEADRAETQYF,TGTGCCAGCAGTGAGGCAGACAGGGCAGAGACCCAGTACTTC,TRBD1,NA,TRBV2,TRBJ2-5
CSASMAGRAYGYTF,TGCAGTGCTAGTATGGCGGGGAGGGCCTATGGCTACACCTTC,NA,NA,TRBV20-1,TRBJ1-2
CASSLAGARSPLHF,TGTGCCAGCAGCCTGGCGGGGGCGCGATCACCCCTCCACTTT,NA,NA,TRBV7-6,TRBJ1-6
CASSLAGGPHGKTQYF,TGTGCCAGCAGCTTGGCAGGGGGACCTCACGGGAAGACCCAGTACTTC,TRBD1,NA,TRBV5-8,TRBJ2-5
CSVGGDTEAFF,TGCAGTGTAGGCGGGGACACTGAAGCTTTCTTT,NA,NA,TRBV20-1,TRBJ1-1
CASSKGSGSYGYTF,TGTGCCAGCAGCAAAGGCTCGGGGAGCTATGGCTACACCTTC,NA,NA,TRBV6-5,TRBJ1-2
CASSSGGARSTEAFF,TGCGCCAGCAGCTCAGGGGGCGCGAGATCCACTGAAGCTTTCTTT,TRBD1,NA,TRBV5-1,TRBJ1-1
CASGLETAGNYGYTF,TGTGCTAGTGGTTTGGAAACGGCAGGGAACTATGGCTACACCTTC,NA,NA,TRBV12-5,TRBJ1-2
CASSYPPRTGGRTEAFF,TGTGCCAGCAGTTACCCCCCCAGGACAGGGGGCAGAACTGAAGCTTTCTTT,TRBD1,NA,TRBV6-2/TRBV6-3,TRBJ1-1
CASSEYGNTEAFF,TGCGCCAGCAGTGAGTACGGGAACACTGAAGCTTTCTTT,NA,NA,TRBV10-2,TRBJ1-1
CASSYSPQGSGETQYF,TGTGCCAGCAGTTACTCACCCCAGGGGTCAGGAGAGACCCAGTACTTC,NA,NA,TRBV6-5,TRBJ2-5
CASSIDGGVSNQPQHF,TGTGCCAGTAGTATAGACGGGGGGGTGAGCAATCAGCCCCAGCATTTT,NA,once,TRBV19,TRBJ1-5
CASSIVTGGTEAFF,TGTGCCAGTAGTATCGTGACAGGGGGCACTGAAGCTTTCTTT,TRBD1,NA,TRBV19,TRBJ1-1
CASSRGQGIDMHTEAFF,TGCGCCAGCAGCCGAGGACAGGGGATCGACATGCACACTGAAGCTTTCTTT,TRBD1,NA,TRBV4-1,TRBJ1-1
CASSPVAGDSPLHF,TGTGCCAGCTCACCAGTGGCAGGGGATTCACCCCTCCACTTT,NA,NA,TRBV18,TRBJ1-6
CATSRRGGAYEQYF,TGTGCCACCAGCAGACGAGGGGGCGCATACGAGCAGTACTTC,TRBD1,NA,TRBV15,TRBJ2-7
CASRPYSGLNTGELFF,TGTGCCAGTAGACCGTATAGCGGTCTGAACACCGGGGAGCTGTTTTTT,NA,NA,TRBV19,TRBJ2-2
CASSNLGLVMETQYF,TGCGCCAGCAGTAACTTGGGACTAGTGATGGAGACCCAGTACTTC,TRBD2,NA,TRBV5-1,TRBJ2-5
CASSLGTVRGNEQFF,TGTGCCAGCAGCTTAGGGACAGTCCGGGGCAATGAGCAGTTCTTC,TRBD1,NA,TRBV5-8,TRBJ2-1
CASSQATGQPQHF,TGTGCCAGCAGCCAAGCGACAGGTCAGCCCCAGCATTTT,NA,NA,TRBV14,TRBJ1-5
CARGTGSNSPLHF,TGTGCCCGGGGGACAGGGTCTAATTCACCCCTCCACTTT,TRBD1,once,TRBV30,TRBJ1-6
CASSQEARGSLPYTDTQYF,TGTGCCAGCAGCCAAGAGGCCAGGGGCTCACTACCTTACACAGATACGCAGTATTTT,NA,NA,TRBV4-2,TRBJ2-3